This is a list of T cell receptor beta chains from one sample in a study of shared clonotypes between healthy human individuals. Repertoires were generated with immunoSEQ multiplex PCR, while TCRdb's copy carries only in-frame clones and drops some. Here the sample spans about 680,000 clones, about three quarters being singletons. The specimen was memory CD4+ T cells sorted from blood. All receptors derive from a woman aged 25 to 39 in good health. Both conserved end residues are part of each CDR3. The D gene is left open where the match is weak. Expanded clones are given a class, and other clones once, few, many or no size at all.

TGTGCCAGCAGCTTAGAAAGGGGGAAGCAGTACTTC	CASSLERGKQYF	-	-	TRBV7-8	TRBJ2-7
TGTGCCATCAGTGGGTCACTACTAGCGGGACCTTACAATGAGCAGTTCTTC	CAISGSLLAGPYNEQFF	-	TRBD2	TRBV10-3	TRBJ2-1
TGCGCCAGCAGCCAAGGGCCCGAGGACGGACCGAATCAGCCCCAGCATTTT	CASSQGPEDGPNQPQHF	-	-	TRBV4-1	TRBJ1-5
TGTGCCAGCAGTAGCACACCGGGACAGGGGGTAAGCGAGCAGTACTTC	CASSSTPGQGVSEQYF	-	TRBD1	TRBV11-1	TRBJ2-7
TGTGCCAGCAGGGCTAACACAGGGCCCGGGGCCTATGGCTACACCTTC	CASRANTGPGAYGYTF	-	-	TRBV6-4	TRBJ1-2
TGTGCCAGCAGTGGACTAGCGGGTGTCAATGAGCAGTTCTTC	CASSGLAGVNEQFF	-	TRBD2	TRBV2	TRBJ2-1
TGTGCCAGCAGTCGACTAGTCCAAGAGACCCAGTACTTC	CASSRLVQETQYF	-	-	TRBV28	TRBJ2-5
TGCGCCAGCAGTACCGGGACGGAACAAGAGACCCAGTACTTC	CASSTGTEQETQYF	-	-	TRBV10-1	TRBJ2-5
TGTGCCAGCTCACCGACAGGGGGCGACACAGATACGCAGTATTTT	CASSPTGGDTDTQYF	-	TRBD1	TRBV18	TRBJ2-3
TGTGCCTGGGGACGACATGTCTACGAGCAGTACTTC	CAWGRHVYEQYF	-	-	TRBV30	TRBJ2-7
TGTGCCAGCAGCTTTCAAGCGGGAGGGACCTCCAATGAGCAGTTCTTC	CASSFQAGGTSNEQFF	-	TRBD2	TRBV7-8	TRBJ2-1
TGTGCCAGCAGGGAAGGGGGCCGAGGAAACACCATATATTTT	CASREGGRGNTIYF	few	TRBD1	TRBV7-2	TRBJ1-3
TGTGCCAGCAGTGAACGGGGGACAGGGAGTGAGCAGTTCTTC	CASSERGTGSEQFF	-	TRBD1	TRBV2	TRBJ2-1
TGTGCCAGCAGTTTCGGAGTAGCGGGAGGTCAAGAGACCCAGTACTTC	CASSFGVAGGQETQYF	-	TRBD2	TRBV28	TRBJ2-5
TGTGCCAGCAGAGCGACTAGCGGGTCCTACAATGAGCAGTTCTTC	CASRATSGSYNEQFF	-	TRBD2	TRBV7-2	TRBJ2-1
TGTGCCTGGAGTAGGGAACCGGGACAGGTGCGATACGAGCAGTACTTC	CAWSREPGQVRYEQYF	-	TRBD1	TRBV30	TRBJ2-7
TGCGCCAGCAGTGGACAGGCGGACACTGAAGCTTTCTTT	CASSGQADTEAFF	-	-	TRBV10-1	TRBJ1-1
TGTGCCAGCAGCTTAGCTTCGGTAGGGGGTGGCCAAGAGACCCAGTACTTC	CASSLASVGGGQETQYF	few	-	TRBV11-2	TRBJ2-5
TGTGCCAGCAGTTCTGGCGGGAGCACAGATACGCAGTATTTT	CASSSGGSTDTQYF	-	-	TRBV28	TRBJ2-3
TGTGCCAGCAGCAAAGGAGGGGAGGGGATAACCTACGAGCAGTACTTC	CASSKGGEGITYEQYF	-	-	TRBV21-1	TRBJ2-7
TGTGCCAGCAGCTTAGGACCTGGCGGGAGGGTTGAGACCCAGTACTTC	CASSLGPGGRVETQYF	few	TRBD2	TRBV7-2	TRBJ2-5
TGTGCCACCAGCTACAGTGCAACTAATGAAAAACTGTTTTTT	CATSYSATNEKLFF	few	-	TRBV15	TRBJ1-4
TGCGCCAGCAGCGTGGGACAGGGGGCTGGCTACACCTTC	CASSVGQGAGYTF	-	TRBD1	TRBV5-1	TRBJ1-2
TGCGCCAGCAGCTTGGCGGATTTAGGGACTAGCGGACTTGTTGCGTTC	CASSLADLGTSGLVAF	-	TRBD2	TRBV5-1	TRBJ2-7
TGTGCCAGCAGCTTAGGGGCGGGAGACGGAGAGACCCAGTACTTC	CASSLGAGDGETQYF	-	TRBD2	TRBV11-3	TRBJ2-5
TGTGCCAGCAGCTTAAGGGCTAGCGGGAGGACAGATACGCAGTATTTT	CASSLRASGRTDTQYF	-	TRBD2	TRBV7-3	TRBJ2-3
TGTGCCAGCAGTTTAGGGCAGGTGTTTGACACCATATATTTT	CASSLGQVFDTIYF	-	-	TRBV28	TRBJ1-3
TGTGCCAGCAGCGTCGACGGGGATACGCAGTATTTT	CASSVDGDTQYF	-	-	TRBV11-3	TRBJ2-3
TGTGCCAGCAGCCCCGTGACCTTACTAAATCAGCCCCAGCATTTT	CASSPVTLLNQPQHF	-	-	TRBV7-2	TRBJ1-5
TGTGCCAGCTCATTGGACAGGGAGGGCACTGAAGCTTTCTTT	CASSLDREGTEAFF	few	TRBD1	TRBV18	TRBJ1-1
TGCGCCAGCAGCCAAGACGAGGGTGTTGGCTATCAGCCCCAGCATTTT	CASSQDEGVGYQPQHF	-	-	TRBV4-1	TRBJ1-5
TGCGCCAGCAGATTATGGACAGGGGGAACCGGGGAGCTGTTTTTT	CASRLWTGGTGELFF	-	TRBD1	TRBV5-1	TRBJ2-2
TGTGCCAGTAGTGAAACGGATCTGAACACTGAAGCTTTCTTT	CASSETDLNTEAFF	-	-	TRBV19	TRBJ1-1
TGTGCCAGCAGTGAAATCCCTAACGCGGAAAAACTGTTTTTT	CASSEIPNAEKLFF	-	-	TRBV6-1	TRBJ1-4
TGTGCCAGCAGCCCGGGACTAGTCACCGGGGAGCTGTTTTTT	CASSPGLVTGELFF	-	TRBD2	TRBV28	TRBJ2-2
TGCGCCAGCAGCTGGGGGGTCACCTACGAGCAGTACTTC	CASSWGVTYEQYF	-	-	TRBV5-1	TRBJ2-7
TGTGCCAGCACCTTGGGAGGGGTAAAGGACGAGCAGTACTTC	CASTLGGVKDEQYF	-	TRBD2	TRBV5-5	TRBJ2-7
TGTGCCAGCAGTGAAGCAGGGTGGGTGAATCAGCCCCAGCATTTT	CASSEAGWVNQPQHF	-	-	TRBV6-1	TRBJ1-5
TGTGCCAGCTCACCAAATAGGGACAGCTCCTACGAGCAGTACTTC	CASSPNRDSSYEQYF	once	TRBD1	TRBV18	TRBJ2-7
TGTGCCAGCGTCCAGGGGGTTGAAGCTTTCTTT	CASVQGVEAFF	-	TRBD1	TRBV11-2	TRBJ1-1
TGTGCCATCAGCGCTACCGCCCGACTAGCGGGATCGGGTGCAGATACGCAGTATTTT	CAISATARLAGSGADTQYF	-	TRBD2	TRBV10-3	TRBJ2-3
TGCGCCAGCAGCTTGCAGGGAGGAGGCACAGATACGCAGTATTTT	CASSLQGGGTDTQYF	-	-	TRBV5-1	TRBJ2-3
TGTGCCAGCAGTTCCCTCGGGACAGATAACTATGGCTACACCTTC	CASSSLGTDNYGYTF	-	TRBD1	TRBV6-1	TRBJ1-2
TGTGCCAGTAGTATCGGACCTAGGACTAATGAAAAACTGTTTTTT	CASSIGPRTNEKLFF	-	-	TRBV19	TRBJ1-4
TGCGCCAGCAGCTTCGGGACAGGGCAGGGGGAGCAGTACTTC	CASSFGTGQGEQYF	few	TRBD1	TRBV5-1	TRBJ2-7
TGTGCCAGCAGCCTCGGTGGGCCCCGGACGCAGTTCTTC	CASSLGGPRTQFF	-	-	TRBV7-9	TRBJ2-1
TGTGCCAGCAGCGTAGCTCCAGGACAGGGTGCTGGCGAGCAGTACTTC	CASSVAPGQGAGEQYF	once	TRBD1	TRBV9	TRBJ2-7
TGTGCCACAGGTAACGGGAACTATGGCTACACCTTC	CATGNGNYGYTF	few	-	TRBV10-3	TRBJ1-2
TGTGCCAGCAGTGGAATCAGAAAAGGAGCCGAGCAGTTCTTC	CASSGIRKGAEQFF	-	-	TRBV2	TRBJ2-1
TGTGCCAGCAGCTTAGCATCGTACGAGCAGTACTTC	CASSLASYEQYF	-	-	TRBV11-2	TRBJ2-7
TGTGCCAGCAGCTTATCCGGGACAAGAGGAAACACCATATATTTT	CASSLSGTRGNTIYF	-	-	TRBV7-2	TRBJ1-3
TGTGCCAGCAACCTGGCGGCGACGGTCTTTGAGTCGAACACTGAAGCTTTCTTT	CASNLAATVFESNTEAFF	-	-	TRBV21-1	TRBJ1-1
TGTGCCAGCAGCCCGAAGACAGGGTCCTCCTACGAGCAGTACTTC	CASSPKTGSSYEQYF	-	TRBD1	TRBV7-2	TRBJ2-7
TGTGCCAGCAGCGCGATGACTAGCGGGAGTCAAGAGACCCAGTACTTC	CASSAMTSGSQETQYF	-	TRBD2	TRBV5-4	TRBJ2-5